Listed here are 11 T cell receptor beta chains from one sample, sequenced in a study of CXCR3-negative and CXCR3-positive naive CD8 T cells. No antigen has been identified for these receptors. Study-level points and caveats: Higher TRB CDR3 hydrophobicity marked CXCR3-positive naive cells relative to CXCR3-negative naive cells.

The method, 5' RACE with UMI labels, was used to prepare the TRB cDNA libraries. From the 5' RACE reads, TCRdb lists one entry per CDR3 protein and no DNA. The sample has 85,000 to 130,000 distinct CDR3 sequences, and its top ten clones hold over 0.35%. Sequences were obtained from naive CXCR3+ CD8+ T cells from blood. Indicated subset: CD45RO-CCR7+CD27+CD95- naive CD8+ T cells expressing CXCR3 (TNR3+). The receptors were sampled from a human donor in good health. Some clones in this sample may be carry-over from other donors' samples.

This chain joins TRBV7-7 and TRBJ2-1; the TCRdb call, TRBD2, lacks DNA for checking. Germline CDR1 SSHAT, CDR2 FNYEAQ (reference sequence). This CDR3 spans 16 amino acids. The CDR3 sequence: CASSSGLSGGDNEQFF.

This chain uses TRBV29-1 with TRBJ1-1; TCRdb's D call, TRBD1, is unchecked because there is no DNA. The length of the CDR3 is 12 residues. Germline V lookup: CDR1 SQVTM, CDR2 ANQGSEA. The CDR3 sequence is CSVAPDRPEAFF.

The chain carries TRBV4-1 and TRBJ2-7; TCRdb's D gene call, TRBD2, goes unchecked for lack of DNA. Germline-derived CDR1 and CDR2 are MGHRA and YSYEKL. The CDR3 covers 15 residues. This CDR3 reads CASSPSGTSGYEQYF.

The chain couples TRBV7-2 to TRBJ2-7. Germline CDR1 is SGHTA and CDR2 is FQGNSA. The length of the CDR3 is 13 residues. The CDR3 loop is CASSSPSSYEQYF.

V gene TRBV6-1 combines with J gene TRBJ2-3; TCRdb reports TRBD1, a call that lacks DNA to check it against. Germline CDR1 is MNHNS and CDR2 is SASEGT. The CDR3 has 15 residues. CDR3 protein: CASSEWGGATDTQYF.

The gene calls are TRBV11-3 and TRBJ2-3; TCRdb's D gene call, TRBD1, goes unchecked for lack of DNA. This CDR3 is built from 14 residues. Germline CDR1 reads SGHNT; CDR2 reads YENEEA. The CDR3: CASSPGEFPDTQYF. Together with reference TRBV11-3 and TRBJ2-3, the CDR3 gives the full variable domain: EAGVVQSPRYKIIEKKQPVAFWCNPISGHNTLYWYLQNLGQGPELLIRYENEEAVDDSQLPKDRFSAERLKGVDSTLKIQPAELGDSAVYLCASSPGEFPDTQYFGPGTRLTVL.

The chain uses TRBV30 and TRBJ1-1. CDR1 is GTSNPN and CDR2 is SVGIG in the germline V gene (reference sequence). The CDR3 has 13 residues. The chain's CDR3 is CAWRVDGNTEAFF.

The chain employs TRBV6-5 and TRBJ2-1; TCRdb lists TRBD2, though no DNA is available to test this call. CDR1 and CDR2 from the germline V gene are MNHEY and SVGAGI. The CDR3 is 13 residues long. The CDR3 loop is CASRLAGHNEQFF.

V is TRBV7-3 and J is TRBJ2-3. Germline V lookup: CDR1 SGHTA, CDR2 FQGTGA. This CDR3 is 13 amino acids long. Here the CDR3 reads CASSLTGPDTQYF. Full variable domain (remainder filled in from reference TRBV7-3 and TRBJ2-3): GAGVSQTPSNKVTEKGKYVELRCDPISGHTALYWYRQSLGQGPEFLIYFQGTGAADDSGLPNDRFFAVRPEGSVSTLKIQRTERGDSAVYLCASSLTGPDTQYFGPGTRLTVL.

Here the CDR3 reads CASRPYLAKNIQYF. This rearrangement joins TRBV6-2 or TRBV6-3 to TRBJ2-4. CDR3 size: 14 residues. The germline gives CDR1 MNHEY, CDR2 SVGEGT.

The CDR3 sequence is CASSPAVNEQFF. The chain has TRBV12-3 or TRBV12-4 and TRBJ2-1; the TRBD1 assignment by TCRdb is unverifiable without DNA. The CDR3 covers 12 residues.